This T cell receptor beta chain is drawn from a study of shared clonotypes between healthy human individuals. Broader study findings: Compared with memory subsets, naive subsets generally had larger estimated richness.

Of note for this clone: Antigen unknown.

The repertoire was sequenced with immunoSEQ multiplex PCR; TCRdb's copy has only in-frame clones and lacks some. The table shows some 1.4 million clones, with more than 95% occurring only once. Germline V CDR1 and CDR2: SGHRS, YFSETQ. The CDR3 loop spans 14 amino acids. V shed 4 bases, J shed 3 bases, and the junction held 6 bases outside the gene matches. The source is a man aged 25-40 years in good health. The material sequenced was naive CD4+ T cells sorted from blood. Subset meaning: CD45RA+ positively selected. The chain is built from TRBV5-1 and TRBJ1-1; 7 positions agree with TRBD1. CDR3 residues: CASSTGEWDTEAFF. CDR3 in DNA: TGCGCCAGCAGCACAGGGGAATGGGACACTGAAGCTTTCTTT.